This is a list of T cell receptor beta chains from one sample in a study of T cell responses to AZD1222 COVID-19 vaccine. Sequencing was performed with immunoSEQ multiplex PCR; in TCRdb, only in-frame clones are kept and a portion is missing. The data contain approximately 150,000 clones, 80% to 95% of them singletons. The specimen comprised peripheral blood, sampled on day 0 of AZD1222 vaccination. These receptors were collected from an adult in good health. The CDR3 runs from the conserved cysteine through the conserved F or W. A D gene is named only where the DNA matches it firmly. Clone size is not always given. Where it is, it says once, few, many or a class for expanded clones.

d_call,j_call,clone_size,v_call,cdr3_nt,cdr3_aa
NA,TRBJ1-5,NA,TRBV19,TGTGCCAGCAGTACCGGGGGGGGGAATCAGCCCCAGCATTTT,CASSTGGGNQPQHF
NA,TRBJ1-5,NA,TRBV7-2,TGTGCCAGCAGCTTACAGATTGGGCTAAGGCAGCCCCAGCATTTT,CASSLQIGLRQPQHF
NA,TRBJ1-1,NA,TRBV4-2,TGTGCCAGCAGCCAAGGGGAGGCGGGGAACACTGAAGCTTTCTTT,CASSQGEAGNTEAFF
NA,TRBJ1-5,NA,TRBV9,TGTGCCAGCAGCATCGATGACTATAGCAATCAGCCCCAGCATTTT,CASSIDDYSNQPQHF
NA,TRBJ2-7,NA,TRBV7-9,TGTGCCAGCAGCTCAAATGGCGACGAGCAGTACTTC,CASSSNGDEQYF
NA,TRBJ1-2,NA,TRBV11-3,TGTGCCAGCAGCTTAGTCAACGGAGATGGCTACACCTTC,CASSLVNGDGYTF
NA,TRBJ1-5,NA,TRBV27,TGTGCCAGCAGTTTATCGATGGGGGCGGGAAGTCAGCCCCAGCATTTT,CASSLSMGAGSQPQHF
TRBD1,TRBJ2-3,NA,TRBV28,TGTGCCAGCAGCCGGGGACAGGGGGCGACAGATACGCAGTATTTT,CASSRGQGATDTQYF
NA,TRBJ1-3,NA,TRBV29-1,TGCAGCGCTTCCACGACGACCGGAAACACCATATATTTT,CSASTTTGNTIYF
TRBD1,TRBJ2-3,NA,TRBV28,TGTGCCAGCAGTTCTGGACAGGGCACAGATACGCAGTATTTT,CASSSGQGTDTQYF
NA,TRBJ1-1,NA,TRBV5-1,TGCGCCAGCAGCTTGGGGGGTCCGGGGAACACTGAAGCTTTCTTT,CASSLGGPGNTEAFF
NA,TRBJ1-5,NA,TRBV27,TGTGCCAGCAGTTTATCGGCCGGACCCCAGCATTTT,CASSLSAGPQHF
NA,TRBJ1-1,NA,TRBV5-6,TGTGCCAGCACCCGCTCGAACACTGAAGCTTTCTTT,CASTRSNTEAFF
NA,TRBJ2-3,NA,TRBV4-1,TGCGCCAGCAGCCAAGAAGGGGGGGGGACAGATACGCAGTATTTT,CASSQEGGGTDTQYF
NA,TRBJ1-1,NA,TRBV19,TGTGCCAGTAGCGCAAACAGGGTGGGAAACACTGAAGCTTTCTTT,CASSANRVGNTEAFF
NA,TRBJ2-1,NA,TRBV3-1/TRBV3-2,TGTGCCAGCAGCCAAGCCCGCGGTCCAGACCCGACCTGGAATGAGCAGTTCTTC,CASSQARGPDPTWNEQFF
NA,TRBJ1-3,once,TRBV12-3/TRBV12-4,TGTGCCAGCAGTTTAACAGGGAACACCATATATTTT,CASSLTGNTIYF
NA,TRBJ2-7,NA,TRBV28,TGTGCCAGCACTTCAACGGTCCGATACGAGCAGTACTTC,CASTSTVRYEQYF
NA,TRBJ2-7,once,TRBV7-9,TGTGCCAGCAGCTTGAGGGGGGCACTTAGCTCCTACGAGCAGTACTTC,CASSLRGALSSYEQYF
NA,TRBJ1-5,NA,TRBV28,TGTGCCAGCAGCCCCCCGAAACAGGCTCCGGATCAGCCCCAGCATTTT,CASSPPKQAPDQPQHF
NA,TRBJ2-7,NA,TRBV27,TGTGCCAGCAGACCCGACAGTGACCCCTACGAGCAGTACTTC,CASRPDSDPYEQYF
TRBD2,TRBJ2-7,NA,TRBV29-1,TGCAGCGTTGTCGCTAGCGGGAGTTACGAGCAGTACTTC,CSVVASGSYEQYF
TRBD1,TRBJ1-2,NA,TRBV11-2,TGTGCCAGCTCAGGGGGGGGAGGCTATGGCTACACCTTC,CASSGGGGYGYTF
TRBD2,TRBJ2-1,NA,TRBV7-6,TGTGCCAGCAGTTTACCGGGACTAGGGGTCAATGAGCAGTTCTTC,CASSLPGLGVNEQFF
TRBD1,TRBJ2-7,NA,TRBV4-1,TGCGCCAGCAGCCCGTCTCTTTCCGGGACAGACTACGAGCAGTACTTC,CASSPSLSGTDYEQYF
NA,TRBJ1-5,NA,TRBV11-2,TGTGCCAGCAGCTACGGGCCCGATCAGCCCCAGCATTTT,CASSYGPDQPQHF
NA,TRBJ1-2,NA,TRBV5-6,TGTGCCAGCAGCTTTCGTGTAGCCACAAACTATGGCTACACCTTC,CASSFRVATNYGYTF
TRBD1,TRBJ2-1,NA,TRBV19,TGTGCCAGTAGCCAACAGGGGAACGAGCAGTTCTTC,CASSQQGNEQFF
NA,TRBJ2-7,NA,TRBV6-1,TGTGCCAGCAGTGACGTAAGGGGCGGCGGCGAGCAGTACTTC,CASSDVRGGGEQYF
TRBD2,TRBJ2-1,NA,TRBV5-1,TGCGCCAGCAGCTGGCAACTAGCGGGAGGCCCCAGCTCCTACAATGAGCAGTTCTTC,CASSWQLAGGPSSYNEQFF
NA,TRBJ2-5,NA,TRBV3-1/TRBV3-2,TGTGCCAGCAGCCAAGGACAGTGGGTGGAGACCCAGTACTTC,CASSQGQWVETQYF
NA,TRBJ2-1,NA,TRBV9,TGTGCCAGCAGCGTAAGTGGGGGCGATGAGCAGTTCTTC,CASSVSGGDEQFF
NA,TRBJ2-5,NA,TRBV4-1,TGCGCCAGCAGCCAAGGACGGTTTGGGGGGGCCGGGGAGACCCAGTACTTC,CASSQGRFGGAGETQYF
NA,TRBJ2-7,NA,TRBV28,TGTGCCAGCAGTTTCCCTAATACAGGAGCAAGGAGCTACGAGCAGTACTTC,CASSFPNTGARSYEQYF
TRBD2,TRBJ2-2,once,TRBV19,TGTGCCAGTAGTTCACGGGAGCGGGAGCCAAGATTTAGGAACACCGGGGAGCTGTTTTTT,CASSSREREPRFRNTGELFF
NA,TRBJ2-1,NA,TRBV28,TGTGCCAGCAGTTTTTCAGGGCGGATCGGTCGGGGGTTTACAGTTGAGCAGTTCTTC,CASSFSGRIGRGFTVEQFF
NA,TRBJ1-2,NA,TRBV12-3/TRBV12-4,TGTGCCAGCAGTGAGAATTCAAAGCATGGCTACACCTTC,CASSENSKHGYTF
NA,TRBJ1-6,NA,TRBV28,TGTGCCAGCAGTTTCGAGGGGGTCCGGCCACACAACCTCCACTTT,CASSFEGVRPHNLHF
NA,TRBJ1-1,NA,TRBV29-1,TGCAGCGCCCAGGGGCCGATGAACACTGAAGCTTTCTTT,CSAQGPMNTEAFF
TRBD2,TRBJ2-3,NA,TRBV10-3,TGTGCCATCAGCGTGGCGGGGCGGGGGGGCACAGATACGCAGTATTTT,CAISVAGRGGTDTQYF
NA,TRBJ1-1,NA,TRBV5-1,TGCGCCAGCACCGTGCAGGGGTTTGCGAACACTGAAGCTTTCTTT,CASTVQGFANTEAFF
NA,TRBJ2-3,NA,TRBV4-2,TGTGCCAGCAGCCAAGATCCTGGAGGTGGGACAGATACGCAGTATTTT,CASSQDPGGGTDTQYF
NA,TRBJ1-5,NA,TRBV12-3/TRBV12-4,TGTGCCAGCAGCTTGGGGGGTCAGCCCCAGCATTTT,CASSLGGQPQHF
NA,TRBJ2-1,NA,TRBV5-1,TGCGCCAGCAGCTTGGAAGACCAGCTCTACAATGAGCAGTTCTTC,CASSLEDQLYNEQFF
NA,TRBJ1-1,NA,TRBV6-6,TGTGCCAGCAGTTACACGGTGAGAAACACTGAAGCTTTCTTT,CASSYTVRNTEAFF
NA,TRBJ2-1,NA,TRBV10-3,TGTGCCATCGGGGAGGTTTTGGGCAATGAGCAGTTCTTC,CAIGEVLGNEQFF
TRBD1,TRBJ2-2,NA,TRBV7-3,TGTGCCAGCAGCTTAATGGCTAGCAGGGGGACCGGGGAGCTGTTTTTT,CASSLMASRGTGELFF
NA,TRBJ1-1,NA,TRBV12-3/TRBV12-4,TGTGCCAGCAGTTTAGGGCAGAACACTGAAGCTTTCTTT,CASSLGQNTEAFF
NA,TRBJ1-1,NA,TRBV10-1,TGCGCCAGCAGTATAACTCGGGACTCCGGGAGGGTAGCTTTCTTT,CASSITRDSGRVAFF
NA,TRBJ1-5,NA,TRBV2,TGTGCCAGCACCCCTGACCACTTCAATCAGCCCCAGCATTTT,CASTPDHFNQPQHF